The clone carrying this T cell receptor beta chain was seen ten or more times. The data were taken from a study of neurological immune-mediated disorders. The authors made cDNA by 5'RACE with 10-nucleotide random UMIs. A single record per CDR3 protein comes from TCRdb applying MiXCR to the 5' RACE reads. The data contain some 19,000 distinct CDR3 sequences, approximately 15% of them singletons. The CDR3 contains 14 residues. Germline CDR1 and CDR2: SGHVS and FNYEAQ. Trimming left V 3 bases short and J 5 bases short, with 14 bases between. Sequences were obtained from PBMCs. This TCR was recovered from a female donor with HTLV-1-associated myelopathy (HAM/TSP). V is TRBV7-6 and J is TRBJ2-7; possibly TRBD1 for D (6 bases). The CDR3 DNA reads TGTGCCAGCAGCTTTGGGGGCCCCGTGAACGAGCAGTACTTC. Amino acid sequence: CASSFGGPVNEQYF.